Below, one T cell receptor beta chain is given with its context. Profiled with immunoSEQ multiplex PCR; TCRdb holds only in-frame clones, not every one. This table has roughly 76,000 clones, about 89% appearing once. Germline V CDR1 and CDR2: SGHTA, FQGNSA. This CDR3 comprises 14 residues. Deletions cut 5 bases from V and 0 bases from J, with 7 bases between. This record comes from a study of T cell changes during pregnancy in multiple sclerosis. J is TRBJ1-4 and V is TRBV7-2; D is undetermined. This sample comprised CD4+ T cells from peripheral blood mononuclear cells, obtained in the second trimester of pregnancy. The sequence was collected from a female donor with multiple sclerosis, enrolled in a pregnancy study. In nucleotides, the CDR3 is TGTGCCAGCAGCCCCGGGTCAACTAATGAAAAACTGTTTTTT. It specifies CASSPGSTNEKLFF.